This T cell receptor (beta chain) was sequenced in a study of T cell repertoires in cytomegalovirus infection. Study as a whole: Signatures in public TCR beta sequences pointed to both CMV infection and matching HLA type.

There are many counts of this clonotype. The antigen remains undetermined. A single record per CDR3 protein comes from TCRdb applying MiXCR to the reads. The sample has 350,000 to 550,000 distinct CDR3 sequences, 25% to 40% seen once. The V end was cut by 5 bases, the J end by 6 bases, with 14 bases between. Per the germline V gene, CDR1 is SGHTA and CDR2 is FQGNSA. The CDR3 runs to 13 residues. General study findings and limits: Within the response measured ex vivo, HLA-C-restricted CMV-specific TCR beta clonotypes were dominant. Totalled public TCR beta family frequency picked out people who carried CMV plus the relevant HLA.

The clonotype comes from a human donor in good health (CMV status not recorded). Some clones in this sample may be carry-over from other donors' samples. Sequenced: PBMCs. The chain is built from TRBV7-2 and TRBJ2-7; tentative D call: TRBD1 (6 bases). The CDR3 reads CASSTNRVSEQYF. The CDR3 DNA reads TGTGCCAGCAGCACAAACAGGGTCAGCGAGCAGTACTTC.